Below are 3 T cell receptor beta chains sequenced from a single sample in a study of blood T cell repertoires in COVID-19. Method: immunoSEQ multiplex PCR; TCRdb's copy keeps in-frame clones and lacks some. Here the sample spans approximately 390,000 clones, around 87% being singletons. Sequencing input: PBMCs or T cells enriched from blood (not recorded which). These TCRs come from a woman between 50 and 59 years old who had recovered from COVID-19.

This clone appeared once. The chain employs TRBV27 and TRBJ1-6; possible D gene TRBD1, 5 bases. CDR3 length: 14 amino acids. V dropped 7 bases and J dropped 9 bases, with 16 bases sitting between them. The germline V gene encodes CDR1 MNHEY and CDR2 SMNVEV (reference sequence). The CDR3 loop is CASTEWGPGSPLHF. DNA of the CDR3: TGTGCCAGCACCGAATGGGGCCCCGGTTCACCCCTCCACTTT.

The V and J genes are TRBV6-5 and TRBJ2-1; perhaps TRBD1 as D (6 bases). CDR1 MNHEY and CDR2 SVGAGI come from the germline V gene. The ends were cut back, 3 bases at V and 8 bases at J, with 20 bases in the middle. This CDR3 has 16 residues. CDR3 residues: CASSYGGGRPLDEQFF. Written as DNA, the CDR3 is TGTGCCAGCAGTTATGGTGGGGGCCGTCCCCTCGATGAGCAGTTCTTC.

This chain's CDR3 is CASSLGMLTEAFF. In nucleotides, the CDR3 is TGCGCCAGCAGCTTGGGAATGTTAACAGAAGCTTTCTTT. V is TRBV5-1 and J is TRBJ1-1; unclear D gene. V dropped 0 bases and J dropped 8 bases, with 11 bases sitting between them. This CDR3 has 13 residues. Germline lookup yields CDR1 SGHRS and CDR2 YFSETQ.